This TCR beta chain was obtained from a study of blood T cell repertoires in COVID-19. The CDR3 contains 11 residues. The V gene lost 2 bases and the J gene lost 6 bases, with 7 bases spanning the gap. Germline lookup yields CDR1 DFQATT and CDR2 SNEGSKA (reference sequence). In the original analysis: Amplifying reference gene primers gave estimates of nucleated cell counts. Using immunoSEQ multiplex PCR, the repertoire was profiled, and TCRdb retains in-frame clones only, with some absent. The DNA was the basis for D and trimming; V, J and clone size are from that table. The sample gives around 100,000 clones, roughly 72% of which show up once; approximately 6.2% is in the top ten.

This sequence originates from an older man with acute or convalescent COVID-19. The genes are TRBV20-1 and TRBJ1-1; no reliable D call. The sample consisted of peripheral blood. The CDR3 sequence is CSARQFAEAFF. CDR3 DNA: TGCAGTGCTAGACAGTTCGCTGAAGCTTTCTTT.